The clone carrying this T cell receptor (beta chain) has only one observation. Assay: immunoSEQ multiplex PCR; the TCRdb copy retains only in-frame clones and omits some. The table has about 85,000 clones, roughly nine tenths seen once. CDR1 and CDR2 from the germline V gene are MNHNS and SASEGT. V lost 0 bases and J lost 5, with 7 bases in between. The CDR3 is 13 amino acids. This sample was included in a study of control samples from healthy donors and cancer patients. The sequence was obtained from a woman in her sixties in good health. Source material: blood. This chain joins TRBV6-1 and TRBJ1-2; D not certain. The DNA for the CDR3 is TGTGCCAGCAGTGAAGCGGTGGGGTATGGCTACACCTTC. Its translation is CASSEAVGYGYTF.